A single sample is the source of the 17 T cell receptor beta chains below, sequenced in a study of blood T cell repertoires in COVID-19. Libraries were prepared by immunoSEQ multiplex PCR; TCRdb keeps only in-frame clonotypes and omits some of them. The repertoire holds 300,000 to 450,000 clones, with roughly 77% as singletons. The sequenced material came from peripheral blood. These receptors were collected from a human donor with acute or convalescent COVID-19. The donor label of this sample is uncertain.

The chain combines TRBV10-2 with TRBJ1-2; TRBD1 might be the D (6 bases). CDR3 length: 13 residues. CDR1 and CDR2 from the germline V gene are WSHSY and SAAADI. V was trimmed by 6 bases and J by 3 bases, leaving 11 bases between them. The CDR3 DNA reads TGCGCCAGCAGCAGGGGCAGGCACTATGGCTACACCTTC. The encoded protein is CASSRGRHYGYTF.

This clone was counted only a few times. The chain joins TRBV5-4 to TRBJ1-1, with D perhaps matching TRBD1 (5 bases). Germline values: CDR1 SGHNT, CDR2 YYREEE (reference sequence). There are 16 residues in the CDR3. V lost 0 bases to trimming and J lost 1 base, with 13 bases between them. CDR3: CASSLGAGGTNTEAFF. CDR3 in DNA: TGTGCCAGCAGCTTGGGGGCCGGGGGAACGAACACTGAAGCTTTCTTT.

For this clone: The same CDR3 can be traced to other DNA sequences in this sample. The chain links TRBV11-2 to TRBJ2-7; D unresolved. The CDR3 spans 12 residues. CDR1 and CDR2 from the germline V gene are SGHAT and FQNNGV. V dropped 5 bases and J dropped 0 bases, with 5 bases sitting between them. The CDR3 DNA sequence: TGTGCCAGCAGCCCCTCCTCCTACGAGCAGTACTTC. Protein: CASSPSSYEQYF.

The chain is built from TRBV4-1 and TRBJ2-7; 7 nucleotides align to TRBD2. The CDR3 loop spans 16 amino acids. Germline V gene lookup returns CDR1 MGHRA and CDR2 YSYEKL. Losses at the gene ends were 2 bases for V and 1 base for J; bases not matched to a gene: 8. The CDR3 coding sequence is TGCGCCAGCAGCCAATCCACTAGCGTGCGATCCTACGAGCAGTACTTC. Translating gives CASSQSTSVRSYEQYF.

The CDR3 nucleotides are TGTGCCAGCAGCTTCAACAGGAACACCGGGGAGCTGTTTTTT. This translates into CASSFNRNTGELFF. The chain carries TRBV7-2 and TRBJ2-2; D unclear. Per the germline V gene, CDR1 is SGHTA and CDR2 is FQGNSA. Trimming cost V 3 bases and J 1 base, with 6 bases left between them. The CDR3 consists of 14 residues.

This clone has just a few counts. V is TRBV6-6 and J is TRBJ1-6; 8 bases line up with TRBD1. V shed 0 bases and J 9 bases; nucleotides not matched to a gene: 7. The CDR3 loop spans 16 amino acids. Germline V gene data show CDR1 as MNHNY and CDR2 as SVGAGI (reference sequence). CDR3 amino acids: CASSYSAGTGGSPLHF. The CDR3 bases are TGTGCCAGCAGTTACTCGGCCGGGACAGGAGGTTCACCCCTCCACTTT.

This sequence joins TRBV4-2 and TRBJ2-1; D is ambiguous. V lost 3 bases, J lost 8 bases, and 5 bases lay in between. The CDR3 extends over 11 amino acids. The germline CDR1 and CDR2 sequences are LGHNA and YNFKEQ. In DNA, the CDR3 is TGTGCCAGCAGCCATAGTGATGAGCAGTTCTTC. This gives the protein CASSHSDEQFF.

Here the CDR3 reads CASSELTGTNEQFF. CDR3 DNA: TGTGCCAGCAGTGAGCTAACAGGGACCAATGAGCAGTTCTTC. The chain is built from TRBV2 and TRBJ2-1; D may be TRBD1 (6 bases). CDR3 size: 14 residues. V lost 3 bases, J lost 6 bases, and 12 bases lay in between. Germline CDR1 reads SNHLY; CDR2 reads FYNNEI.

V is TRBV10-3 and J is TRBJ2-2; D is ambiguous. The V end lost 1 base, the J end lost 0 bases, and 9 bases lay between the germline ends. CDR1 and CDR2 (germline): ENHRY, SYGVKD. This CDR3 contains 16 residues. The CDR3 nucleotides are TGTGCCATCAGTGAGTATGAGGAAACGAACACCGGGGAGCTGTTTTTT. It specifies CAISEYEETNTGELFF.

This chain uses TRBV5-1 with TRBJ1-4, with TRBD1 matching 8 bases. The CDR3 is 15 residues long. Per the germline V gene, CDR1 is SGHRS and CDR2 is YFSETQ. The V and J ends lost 4 bases and 6 bases, in that order; junction bases with no gene match: 8. The CDR3 DNA reads as TGCGCCAGCAGCGCCGCCGGACAGGGCTATGAAAAACTGTTTTTT. It encodes CASSAAGQGYEKLFF.

The chain combines TRBV4-1 with TRBJ1-2; D not resolved. Germline CDR1 is MGHRA and CDR2 is YSYEKL. V lost 0 bases to trimming and J lost 7 bases, with 12 bases between them. CDR3 size: 14 residues. The CDR3: CASSQDSATIGYTF. CDR3 DNA: TGCGCCAGCAGCCAAGATTCCGCCACTATTGGCTACACCTTC.

The chain joins TRBV6-5 to TRBJ1-1; weak D call: TRBD1 (5 bases). Per germline, CDR1 MNHEY and CDR2 SVGAGI. Trimming left V 7 bases short and J 0 bases short, with 9 bases between. The CDR3 totals 13 residues. CDR3 bases: TGTGCCAGCAAACGACAGATGAACACTGAAGCTTTCTTT. Protein: CASKRQMNTEAFF.

In its sample, this clone was seen many times. The rearrangement joins TRBV7-2 to TRBJ2-5, with D possibly matching TRBD2 (6 bases). CDR3 length: 15 residues. Germline CDR1 is SGHTA and CDR2 is FQGNSA. V was pared by 10 bases and J by 10 bases, with 28 bases between. CDR3 nucleotides: TGTGCCACCCCGACTGAGGGAGGCCCCGGTGGGCACCAGTACTTC. Translated, it gives CATPTEGGPGGHQYF.

The chain links TRBV12-3 or TRBV12-4 to TRBJ1-2; D not certain. Trimming left V 6 bases short and J 8 bases short, with 10 bases between. The CDR3 is 11 amino acids. The DNA of the CDR3 is TGTGCCAGCAGCCCCGGTCGAGGCTACACCTTC. Translation gives CASSPGRGYTF.

The chain links TRBV27 to TRBJ2-3, with D possibly TRBD2 on 5 matching bases. CDR3 length equals 16 residues. The germline CDR1 and CDR2 sequences are MNHEY and SMNVEV (reference sequence). V shed 6 bases and J shed 1 base, with 17 bases lying between them. The chain's CDR3 is CASSPRVGVRTDTQYF. In DNA, the CDR3 is TGTGCCAGCAGCCCCCGCGTCGGGGTTCGCACAGATACGCAGTATTTT.

A single count supports this clone. The V call is TRBV3-1 (or the pseudogene TRBV3-2), the J call TRBJ1-2; tentative D call: TRBD1 (6 bases). The CDR3 covers 13 residues. Between the trimmed V and J ends, which lost 5 bases and 4 bases, there was a span of 11 bases. CDR1 is LGHDT, CDR2 YNNKEL, per germline (reference sequence). CDR3 bases: TGTGCCAGCAGCGAAACAGGGTCCTATGGCTACACCTTC. Amino acid sequence: CASSETGSYGYTF.

The chain links TRBV6-5 to TRBJ1-2; TRBD1 is a possible D gene (5 bases). Trimming removed 5 bases from V and 8 bases from J, with 15 bases in between. The CDR3 covers 13 residues. Germline V gene data show CDR1 as MNHEY and CDR2 as SVGAGI. Here the CDR3 DNA reads TGTGCCAGCAGTCCCCAGGGACTACGCGGCTACACCTTC. The encoded protein is CASSPQGLRGYTF.